This is a list of T cell receptor beta chains from one sample in a study of blood T cell repertoires in COVID-19. Sequencing used immunoSEQ multiplex PCR; TCRdb keeps in-frame clones, though not all of them. The sample carries roughly 49,000 clones, 87% recorded once. Sequencing input: peripheral blood. The receptors come from a man between 45 and 60 years old with active COVID-19. The CDR3 runs from the conserved cysteine through the conserved F or W. The D gene is left open where the match is weak. A clone size is listed for some rows: how often the clone was seen (once, few, many), or a class if it is expanded.

CDR3 | DNA | V | D | J | size
CASSDSSGNNEQFF | TGTGCCAGCAGTGACTCGTCCGGGAACAATGAGCAGTTCTTC | TRBV6-4 | NA | TRBJ2-1 | few
CARAGPWEQFF | TGTGCCAGAGCAGGGCCGTGGGAGCAGTTCTTC | TRBV27 | NA | TRBJ2-1 | NA
CASSPRDRVSNEQFF | TGTGCCAGCTCACCAAGGGACAGGGTTAGTAATGAGCAGTTCTTC | TRBV18 | TRBD1 | TRBJ2-1 | NA
CASGLAGTDTQYF | TGTGCCAGCGGACTAGCCGGCACAGATACGCAGTATTTT | TRBV12-3/TRBV12-4 | TRBD2 | TRBJ2-3 | NA
CASSISDTQYF | TGTGCCAGCAGTATATCCGATACGCAGTATTTT | TRBV6-2/TRBV6-3 | NA | TRBJ2-3 | NA
CASSYSTLDRRQGAFF | TGTGCCAGCAGTTACTCGACGCTCGACAGGCGTCAAGGAGCTTTCTTT | TRBV6-2/TRBV6-3 | NA | TRBJ1-1 | NA
CAFGLVPSYEQYF | TGTGCATTCGGACTAGTACCCTCCTACGAGCAGTACTTC | TRBV30 | TRBD2 | TRBJ2-7 | NA
CASSPGPGGSYEQYF | TGCGCCAGCAGCCCCGGGCCAGGGGGCTCCTACGAGCAGTACTTC | TRBV5-1 | TRBD1 | TRBJ2-7 | NA
CASSFSLGAHEQYF | TGTGCCAGCAGTTTTAGCCTAGGGGCCCACGAGCAGTACTTC | TRBV7-9 | NA | TRBJ2-7 | NA
CATSDSGQNPYGYTF | TGTGCCACCAGTGATTCCGGACAGAATCCCTATGGCTACACCTTC | TRBV24-1 | NA | TRBJ1-2 | NA
CASSLDFSGRIYEQYF | TGCGCCAGCAGCTTGGATTTTAGCGGGAGAATCTACGAGCAGTACTTC | TRBV5-1 | TRBD2 | TRBJ2-7 | NA
CSVGGEDRSSYNEQFF | TGCAGCGTTGGGGGAGAAGACAGGAGCTCCTACAATGAGCAGTTCTTC | TRBV29-1 | NA | TRBJ2-1 | NA
CASNVADTGELFF | TGTGCCAGTAACGTCGCGGACACCGGGGAGCTGTTTTTT | TRBV19 | NA | TRBJ2-2 | NA
CASSQGLVAGENEQFF | TGTGCCAGCAGCCAAGGATTGGTAGCGGGAGAAAATGAGCAGTTCTTC | TRBV4-2 | TRBD2 | TRBJ2-1 | NA
CAISAAGAGDQPQHF | TGTGCCATCAGTGCGGCAGGGGCGGGCGATCAGCCCCAGCATTTT | TRBV10-3 | NA | TRBJ1-5 | NA
CASSSRDRGDYEQYF | TGTGCCAGCAGCTCGAGAGACAGGGGGGACTACGAGCAGTACTTC | TRBV7-9 | TRBD1 | TRBJ2-7 | once
CASLTREKGFYGYTF | TGTGCCAGTTTGACCCGGGAGAAGGGTTTCTATGGCTACACCTTC | TRBV19 | NA | TRBJ1-2 | NA
CASKVWGGNGYTF | TGTGCCAGCAAAGTTTGGGGGGGGAATGGCTACACCTTC | TRBV12-3/TRBV12-4 | NA | TRBJ1-2 | once
CASSSGTGGTDTQYF | TGTGCCAGCAGTTCGGGGACTGGGGGGACAGATACGCAGTATTTT | TRBV28 | NA | TRBJ2-3 | NA
CASSLWTSASYEQYF | TGTGCCAGCAGCTTATGGACTAGCGCTTCCTACGAGCAGTACTTC | TRBV7-9 | TRBD2 | TRBJ2-7 | NA
CASSIHGSYGYTF | TGTGCCAGTAGTATACACGGGAGCTATGGCTACACCTTC | TRBV19 | NA | TRBJ1-2 | once
CAWSGRADNEQFF | TGTGCCTGGAGTGGGAGGGCAGATAATGAGCAGTTCTTC | TRBV30 | NA | TRBJ2-1 | NA
CASSVLGERGALPGEETQYF | TGTGCCAGCAGCGTATTGGGGGAGCGGGGGGCCCTCCCTGGGGAGGAGACCCAGTACTTC | TRBV9 | TRBD2 | TRBJ2-5 | NA
CASSQTVGGVGGYTQYF | TGTGCCAGCAGCCAAACTGTGGGGGGTGTTGGCGGTTATACGCAGTATTTT | TRBV3-1/TRBV3-2 | NA | TRBJ2-3 | NA
CASRPPASSYEQYF | TGCGCCAGCAGGCCCCCTGCGTCCTCGTACGAGCAGTACTTC | TRBV10-1 | NA | TRBJ2-7 | NA
CASSQRQASNEKLFF | TGTGCCAGCAGTCAACGACAGGCAAGCAATGAAAAACTGTTTTTT | TRBV5-6 | NA | TRBJ1-4 | NA
CASSILGTRGPSGYETQYF | TGTGCCAGTAGTATTCTAGGGACTAGAGGGCCCTCGGGTTATGAGACCCAGTACTTC | TRBV19 | TRBD2 | TRBJ2-5 | NA
CASSESYGEQFF | TGCGCCAGCAGTGAGTCGTACGGTGAGCAGTTCTTC | TRBV10-2 | NA | TRBJ2-1 | NA
CASSLSLTEQFF | TGTGCCAGCAGCTTATCTCTAACTGAGCAGTTCTTC | TRBV7-2 | NA | TRBJ2-1 | NA
CASSDSLELTGELFF | TGTGCCAGCAGTGACTCCCTGGAGCTCACCGGGGAGCTGTTTTTT | TRBV6-4 | NA | TRBJ2-2 | NA
CASSPTRGDYGYTF | TGTGCCAGCTCACCAACCAGGGGTGACTATGGCTACACCTTC | TRBV18 | NA | TRBJ1-2 | NA
CASSTSGTGVYGYTF | TGTGCCAGTAGTACGTCCGGGACAGGGGTCTATGGCTACACCTTC | TRBV19 | TRBD1 | TRBJ1-2 | NA
CANRRPPDRPLNQPQHF | TGTGCCAACCGCCGACCCCCGGACAGGCCTTTAAATCAGCCCCAGCATTTT | TRBV3-1/TRBV3-2 | TRBD1 | TRBJ1-5 | NA
CASRLAGDNEQFF | TGTGCCAGCAGACTAGCGGGAGACAATGAGCAGTTCTTC | TRBV18 | TRBD2 | TRBJ2-1 | NA
CVGVGTGTFAGRQPQHF | TGCGTCGGGGTCGGGACAGGGACCTTCGCCGGGAGGCAGCCCCAGCATTTT | TRBV23-1 | TRBD1 | TRBJ1-5 | few
CASSFHSGSGTGELFF | TGTGCCAGCAGTTTCCACAGCGGGAGTGGAACCGGGGAGCTGTTTTTT | TRBV28 | TRBD2 | TRBJ2-2 | NA